This TCR beta chain is from a study of glioma-infiltrating T cells. Across the whole study: Dexamethasone exposure before glioma surgery was limited to six or fewer days.

The study, taken as a whole, reports: Above-expected tissue-blood divergence occurred in all gliomas, most in low-grade ones.

The iRepertoire nested amplicon-rescue multiplex PCR amplified TCR alpha and beta CDR3s from RNA. TCRdb redid the calling of the multiplex PCR reads with MiXCR, one entry per CDR3 protein. Of about 410,000 distinct CDR3 sequences listed, 41% are singletons. As concerns this clonotype: Its antigen is as yet unknown.

V trimming: 4 bases; J trimming: 4 bases; junction bases outside the gene matches: 5. Looked up from germline, CDR1 is SEHNR and CDR2 is FQNEAQ (reference sequence). The CDR3 totals 16 residues. The sequenced material came from glioma tissue, nonneoplastic brain tissue, or PBMCs (not recorded which). The V and J genes are TRBV7-9 and TRBJ2-1; 12 bases are a match to TRBD2. The sequence came from a human donor with low-grade glioma or glioblastoma, undergoing nonglioma brain surgery, or in good health (not recorded which). The CDR3 DNA is TGTGCCAGCAGCTATACTAGCGGGAGGAGGTACAATGAGCAGTTCTTC. It specifies CASSYTSGRRYNEQFF. The full variable domain, in which reference TRBV7-9 and TRBJ2-1 provide the parts outside the CDR3, is DTGVSQNPRHKITKRGQNVTFRCDPISEHNRLYWYRQTLGQGPEFLTYFQNEAQLEKSRLLSDRFSAERPKGSFSTLEIQRTEQGDSAMYLCASSYTSGRRYNEQFFGPGTRLTVL.